This T cell receptor beta chain was recorded in a study of cytomegalovirus exposure and HLA in healthy donors (dated by TCRdb to the late 2010s). Notes on the research overall: In an earlier analysis of under 600 of the donors, about 270 Gb of sequence data and 95 million to 130 million unique TCR beta sequences from roughly 200 million T cells were reported. Roughly 300 gigabases of sequencing data and around 85 million unique TCR sequences made up an early release that covered 500 to 650 HLA-typed donors. Among the roughly 410 genotyped donors, 75% to 90% belonged to the genetic ancestry cluster associated with self-reported Caucasian donors. The aim of the study was to test whether cataloging public T cell receptors could identify signatures of past pathogen exposure. Using immunosequencing, the study profiled T cell repertoires from around 680 subjects and related those repertoires to cytomegalovirus serostatus. Besides the first cohort of hundreds of subjects, a separate validation cohort made up of over a hundred different subjects was used. To predict cytomegalovirus infection status, the study combined high-throughput TCR immunosequencing, statistical association of individual TCRs with disease status, and machine learning. A later analysis re-examined previously published TCR beta repertoires from more than 600 donors and added high-resolution HLA genotyping to investigate patterns of TCR occurrence. The later analysis used no new phenotypic data to find candidate immune exposures, relying instead on TCR beta sequences and their occurrence across donors. An earlier analysis of around 580 of the donors used high-throughput TCR beta sequencing to judge whether each TCR beta V gene segment behaved as functional or pseudogenic. Donor age, sex, ethnicity and CMV serostatus were collected together with the repertoire data. A later genetic analysis took genome-wide SNP genotypes for about 55% of the 666 donors and used that subset as a discovery cohort. All discovery cohort repertoires had been generated using a single sequencing platform. HLA typing covered class I and class II loci at four-digit resolution. Typing coverage differed by locus: A, B, C, DRB1 and DQB1 were typed in about 620-630 donors, DQA1 in 522, DPA1 in some 600, and DPB1 in 472. Several DR-DQ haplotypes were handled as single units for association and clustering because linkage in the cohort was strong. Among about 390 genotyped donors of the cohort, an average of about 240,000 unique TCR beta nucleotide sequences were sequenced per donor, around 18% of them non-productive.

The cohort comprised some 680 healthy bone marrow donors. All cohort members were sampled while nominally healthy, although unrecorded immune exposures were likely present. The donor was CMV seronegative and belonged to the group of over 300 seronegative cohort members. Every donor gave a peripheral blood sample, and the peripheral blood mononuclear cells from that sample were used for TCR beta sequencing. Genomic DNA extraction from the blood cell samples was performed with the Qiagen DNeasy Blood Extraction Kit. There are a few counts of this clone. This clone's antigen is unknown. The input lacks base qualities; no much larger clone sits a single base away. Study-level results and caveats: Only TCR beta chains were sequenced in this cohort, and the absence of alpha or paired-chain data limited detectable features. Compared with equally common non-associated chains, HLA-associated TCR beta chains in a later analysis were more clonally expanded and had lower generation probabilities. In a later analysis, TCR association rates were found to vary across HLA loci, with the most associated TCRs seen for DRB1 alleles and the fewest for HLA-C alleles. In the study, 150 to 200 TCR beta chains were listed as associated with cytomegalovirus. Immune exposure information for the cohort was limited to CMV serostatus. Sequencing depth was assumed to be roughly uniform across donors in the presence/absence analyses, though that assumption may not hold. A further reported finding was that TCR beta sequences accurately predicted the HLA-A and HLA-B alleles for most subjects in the first cohort. The authors suggested that the approach could potentially be extended to other disease states and immunological phenotypes. Most TCR sequences were observed very rarely across donors, whereas some public TCRs were present in many individuals. In a later genetic analysis, fewer N-insertions in productive TCRs were reported among donors in an Asian-associated ancestry cluster than the 666-donor mean. Linkage disequilibrium might explain the correlated functional status among segregating V segments, but an unknown experimental factor could not be excluded. In vitro tests confirmed that a few of the cytomegalovirus-associated TCR beta chains recognize cytomegalovirus antigens. A later analysis reported that several top co-occurrence clusters appeared linked to parvovirus B19, influenza, CMV and Epstein-Barr virus. Because HLA typing was missing for some donors at each locus, association tests included only the typed subset. When HLA alleles, especially DR and DQ, strongly co-occurred, attributing TCR associations to individual alleles was difficult. Some IMGT-functional V segments, including TRBV6-2 and TRBV6-3, could not be told apart with the 87-base-pair reads, so those segments were excluded. Because counts were too low, seventeen rarely observed V segments, including chromosome 9 orphons, were excluded from the earlier analysis of 500 to 700 of the donors. According to a later analysis, most CMV-associated TCR beta chains appeared to be HLA-restricted, and the HLA associations seemed to be driven largely by CMV exposure. In both the original and validation cohorts, the classifier was reported to diagnose cytomegalovirus status with high specificity and sensitivity. V-gene and J-gene trimming of TCR beta chains was associated with a missense DCLRE1C variant in a later genetic analysis, and the association was replicated in an independent cohort. In an earlier analysis of several hundred of the donors, most TCR beta V segments were observed in productive rearrangements about 87% or about 30% of the time, broadly matching IMGT annotations. A cluster of highly shared sequence variants was judged likely to represent a technical artifact of the sequencing pipeline. A later analysis associated about 18,000 TCR beta sequences with specific HLA alleles at a false discovery rate of 0.05.

The library was made by the immunoSEQ multiplex PCR assay. A mixture of 60 forward primers for TCR Vbeta segments and 13 reverse primers for TCR Jbeta segments was used in the multiplex PCR. The CDR3 region of rearranged TCR beta genes was amplified from genomic DNA by a multiplex PCR assay. The amplified TCR beta libraries were sequenced on the Illumina HiSeq System as 87-base-pair reads. The authors' analysis ran thus. Across the roughly 640 repertoires, a later analysis counted tens of millions of unique TCR beta chains, about 10 million of which were shared by at least two donors. Raw reads were error-corrected and collapsed into unique sequences with a nearest-neighbor algorithm that merged closely related sequences to remove PCR and sequencing errors. Alignment of CDR3 sequences to IMGT reference sequences was used to assign V, D and J gene segments. For a sequence to be retained, a match of at least six nucleotides to both a V gene segment and a J gene segment was required. Rearrangements were classified as productive when the CDR3 lacked stop codons and remained in frame with V and J, and all other rearrangements were classified as non-productive. Following IMGT convention, CDR3 was defined as the stretch from the second conserved V-encoded cysteine to the conserved J-encoded phenylalanine. The earlier analysis of some 600 of the donors excluded sequences that lacked an unambiguous match to a single V gene segment. In an earlier analysis of a few hundred of the donors, V segments were called functional above 56.7% productive rearrangements and were called segregating when the between-donor standard deviation exceeded 5%. A statistical classification framework was built for diagnosing cytomegalovirus status from the catalog of TCR beta chain sequences. V and J gene assignment, in a later analysis, came from comparing TCR nucleotide sequences with IMGT/GENE-DB human TR gene sequences. In a later analysis, CDR3 sequences and most-parsimonious VDJ recombination scenarios were assigned using the TCRdist pipeline. In a later analysis, each TCR beta chain was defined by its CDR3 amino acid sequence together with its V-gene family, and reads without a unique V-gene family were excluded. To address suspected cross-contamination and a sequencing artifact, a later analysis removed 450 to 700 highly shared, low-generation-probability nucleotide sequences. For each public chain, a later analysis derived a clonal expansion index from normalized ranks of inferred template counts within each repertoire. In a later analysis, generation probabilities were computed with a VDJ recombination model fitted to out-of-frame rearrangements, and the resulting probabilities were checked against IGoR. In a later analysis, hypergeometric tests were used to score TCR-TCR, TCR-HLA and TCR-CMV co-occurrence, with a repertoire-size bias correction applied to TCR pairs. In a later analysis, false discovery rates were estimated by permuting HLA or CMV assignments 20 times. A later analysis grouped co-occurring TCRs with DBSCAN, adding TCRdist sequence similarity when clustering within HLA-allele-positive subsets. Repertoires with fewer than 30,000 or more than 120,000 public chains, plus five repertoires with anomalous nucleotide sharing, were excluded from co-occurrence clustering. This is the immuneACCESS table as TCRdb keeps it, with only in-frame sequences that have V and J called. A part of the clones is gone; compared with another copy, unresolved V genes explain less than half, and the rest is unexplained. V, J and clone size derive from that table, while D and trimming were established from the DNA sequence. For this sample the table gives about 150,000 clones, of which 60% to 80% were detected only once. The top ten constitute less than 2% of the sample.

Via the germline V gene (reference sequence), CDR1 is SGHNT and CDR2 YYREEE. Including the terminal cysteine and phenylalanine, the CDR3 comprises 12 residues. Left in the record is the CDR3 DNA by itself, 36 bases read in frame from the first base. V and J lose 1 base and 6 bases, and a span of 8 bases separates them. The chain is made from TRBV5-4 and TRBJ2-7; no confident D gene assignment can be made. The sample comprised PBMCs. The clonotype comes from a woman aged 30 to 39 in good health and CMV-seronegative. The sequence in DNA is TGTGCCAGCAGCTTGTTTTCGGGCGAGCAGTACTTC. Its product reads: CASSLFSGEQYF.